This TCR beta chain was sequenced in a study of T cell responses to AZD1222 COVID-19 vaccine. General observations from the study: The reported proportion of spike-specific TCRs targeting unmutated variant regions was nearly half. Females made up more of the donors, who were largely white British, and clonal diversity may have come out too low.

On this clone itself: As yet, its antigen is unknown.

Second doses at about 4 or about 12 weeks were pooled. The CDR3 contains 10 residues. Data came from immunoSEQ multiplex PCR; TCRdb stores just in-frame clones and leaves some out. This sample has roughly 77,000 clones, with around 90% found just once. Sequencing was performed on peripheral blood, taken 28 days after the second AZD1222 dose. V gene TRBV21-1 combines with J gene TRBJ1-4. TRBV21-1 is deemed a pseudogene. This clonotype was sampled from an adult who received the AZD1222 COVID-19 vaccine. The CDR3 DNA follows: TGTGCCAGCAGCACGGAAAAACTGTTTTTT. It specifies CASSTEKLFF.